The source of this T cell receptor (beta chain) is a study of OX40 agonist ivuxolimab in advanced cancers. Study background: Clinicians treated patients with ivuxolimab, an agonistic anti-OX40 (CD134) antibody. Cohort: approximately 79% men, mean age roughly 60, aged roughly 23 to 90. Study-level results: At 0.1 to 3.0 mg/kg, CD4+ and CD8+ blood T cells expanded clonally by week 6.

The protocol was immunoSEQ multiplex PCR, while the TCRdb copy is restricted to in-frame clones and leaves out a portion. This table holds about 41,000 clones, more than 70% found once. Autoimmune disease history or systemic immunosuppression excluded patients. Looked up from germline, CDR1 is SGHVS and CDR2 is FNYEAQ. V dropped 3 bases and J dropped 0 bases, with 7 bases sitting between them. The CDR3 extends over 14 amino acids. In the case of this clone: No antigen is known for it.

This sample comprised CD4+ or CD8+ T cells sorted from blood, obtained in a trial of the OX40 agonist ivuxolimab. The receptor comes from an adult with an advanced solid tumor such as melanoma, head and neck, liver or kidney cancer. V and J are TRBV7-6 and TRBJ2-3; D gene ambiguous. In DNA, the CDR3 is TGTGCCAGCAGCTTTCAGACTAGCACAGATACGCAGTATTTT. Its translation: CASSFQTSTDTQYF.